This T cell receptor beta chain was profiled in a study of T cells after yellow fever vaccination. TCRdb reprocessed the 5' RACE reads with MiXCR, giving one entry per CDR3 protein. This table has hundreds of thousands of distinct CDR3 sequences, about 4% appearing once. The CDR3 contains 13 residues. Deletions cut 0 bases from V and 3 bases from J, with 9 bases between. Germline V gene data show CDR1 as GTSNPN and CDR2 as SVGIG (reference sequence). The material sequenced was PBMCs, taken 5 days after the yellow fever booster vaccination. The source is a man between 18 and 35 years old who received the YFV17D yellow fever vaccine. This chain links TRBV30 with TRBJ2-7, with D hard to call. CDR3 amino acids: CAWSVQPRYEQYF. The CDR3, as DNA: TGTGCCTGGAGTGTACAACCCCGCTACGAGCAGTACTTC.